The 14 T cell receptor beta chains given below trace back to one sample, sequenced in a study of T cell responses to AZD1222 COVID-19 vaccine. TCRdb's copy holds only in-frame clones and misses some; the assay was immunoSEQ multiplex PCR. The repertoire has 100,000 to 150,000 clones, around 88% of them found once; the top ten carry around 10%. The sample here was peripheral blood, taken on day 0 of MenACWY control vaccination. These receptors originate from an adult in good health.

The chain uses TRBV4-2 and TRBJ2-5; 11 nucleotides align to TRBD2. CDR1 is LGHNA and CDR2 is YNFKEQ in the germline V gene. The CDR3 runs to 17 residues. V was clipped by 0 bases and J by 2 bases; unmatched bases: 5. The CDR3 here is CASSQDEGTSGQETQYF. CDR3 bases: TGTGCCAGCAGCCAAGATGAAGGGACTAGCGGACAAGAGACCCAGTACTTC.

In this sample, this clone turned up once. V gene TRBV20-1 combines with J gene TRBJ2-7; possible D gene TRBD1, 5 bases. The V gene lost 4 bases and the J gene lost 3 bases, with 10 bases spanning the gap. Germline-derived CDR1 and CDR2 are DFQATT and SNEGSKA (reference sequence). This CDR3 is 12 amino acids long. The CDR3 region has the DNA TGCAGTGCTATTGACAGAGTCTACGAGCAGTACTTC. Protein: CSAIDRVYEQYF.

CDR3 in DNA: TGCGCCAGCAGCTCTCAGGGAGATCGCACTGAAGCTTTCTTT. Residues: CASSSQGDRTEAFF. The rearrangement links TRBV5-1 to TRBJ1-1; weak D call: TRBD1 (5 bases). The germline V and J ends were trimmed by 3 bases and 4 bases, with 13 bases remaining between them. The CDR3 consists of 14 residues. Germline CDR1 reads SGHRS; CDR2 reads YFSETQ.

The chain has TRBV4-3 and TRBJ1-1; TRBD1 might be the D (6 bases). Trimming cost V 0 bases and J 4 bases, with 15 bases left between them. The CDR3 is 16 residues long. The germline V gene encodes CDR1 LGHNA and CDR2 YSLEER. In DNA, the CDR3 is TGCGCCAGCAGCCAAGACGGAGGGGGATTTGGCACTGAAGCTTTCTTT. The encoded protein is CASSQDGGGFGTEAFF.

In regard to this clone: The junction departs from germline at one end; a sequencing error may be responsible. Here the CDR3 reads CASSQDLVNIRYF. The DNA of the CDR3 is TGTGCCAGCAGCCAAGATCTTGTGAACATTCGGTACTTC. The chain links TRBV4-2 to TRBJ2-4; no reliable D call. The CDR3 has 13 amino acids. CDR1 LGHNA and CDR2 YNFKEQ come from the germline V gene.

The V call is TRBV5-1, the J call TRBJ1-2; D unresolved. The length of the CDR3 is 15 residues. Germline-derived CDR1 and CDR2 are SGHRS and YFSETQ. V lost 3 bases, J lost 6 bases, and 18 bases lay in between. The CDR3 DNA reads as TGCGCCAGCAGCTCCGGCCGGGCTCCGGAGAATGGCTACACCTTC. Protein: CASSSGRAPENGYTF. Full variable domain (rest looked up from reference TRBV5-1 and TRBJ1-2): KAGVTQTPRYLIKTRGQQVTLSCSPISGHRSVSWYQQTPGQGLQFLFEYFSETQRNKGNFPGRFSGRQFSNSRSEMNVSTLELGDSALYLCASSSGRAPENGYTFGSGTRLTVV.

The chain combines TRBV7-2 with TRBJ2-5; maybe TRBD2 (7 bases). The CDR3 is made up of 17 amino acids. The ends were cut back, 1 base at V and 4 bases at J, with 19 bases in the middle. Germline lookup yields CDR1 SGHTA and CDR2 FQGNSA. The CDR3 is CASSLGDQRDIGETQYF. The CDR3 coding sequence is TGTGCCAGCAGCTTAGGAGACCAGCGGGACATCGGAGAGACCCAGTACTTC.

The rearrangement uses TRBV5-4 and TRBJ1-1; a possible D gene is TRBD1 (6 bases). The CDR3 is made up of 18 amino acids. V gave up 4 bases and J gave up 4 bases, with 26 bases separating them. CDR1 is SGHNT and CDR2 is YYREEE in the germline V gene (reference sequence). The CDR3 DNA is TGTGCCAGCAGCCCCCCGGGACAAAAAAGCCAGCTCCCCACTGAAGCTTTCTTT. Its protein is CASSPPGQKSQLPTEAFF.

This chain joins TRBV9 and TRBJ2-7; 7 bases agree with TRBD2. Germline assignment: CDR1 SGDLS and CDR2 YYNGEE. J was trimmed by 3 bases and V by 4 bases; bases with no gene match: 10. This CDR3 has 15 amino acids. CDR3 sequence reads: CASSPREGSDYEQYF. In nucleotides, the CDR3 is TGTGCCAGCAGCCCCAGGGAGGGTTCGGACTACGAGCAGTACTTC.

The V gene is TRBV27, the J gene TRBJ2-1; D gene ambiguous. V dropped 5 bases and J dropped 6 bases, with 5 bases sitting between them. CDR3 length equals 11 residues. Germline CDR1 MNHEY, CDR2 SMNVEV (reference sequence). CDR3 DNA sequence: TGTGCCAGCAGTCACGGCAATGAGCAGTTCTTC. It specifies CASSHGNEQFF.

The chain has TRBV9 and TRBJ1-4; tentatively, D is TRBD1 (6 bases). CDR3 length: 14 residues. Between the trimmed V and J ends, which lost 4 bases and 8 bases, there was a span of 15 bases. Germline V gene data show CDR1 as SGDLS and CDR2 as YYNGEE. Here the CDR3 reads CASSQTNRDEKLFF. The DNA of the CDR3 is TGTGCCAGCAGCCAAACGAACAGGGACGAAAAACTGTTTTTT.

V gene TRBV2 combines with J gene TRBJ2-2; TRBD1 or TRBD2 may be the D gene (5 bases each). Germline lookup yields CDR1 SNHLY and CDR2 FYNNEI. The V end was cut by 5 bases, the J end by 3 bases, with 13 bases between. The CDR3 runs 15 residues. The CDR3 reads CASSKGTVDTGELFF. DNA for the CDR3: TGTGCCAGCAGTAAAGGGACGGTAGACACCGGGGAGCTGTTTTTT.

This clone was recorded a few times. The chain joins TRBV7-9 to TRBJ2-3; 10 positions match TRBD2. Trimming took 3 bases from V and 7 from J; bases not matched to a gene: 16. The CDR3 is 18 residues long. The germline V gene encodes CDR1 SEHNR and CDR2 FQNEAQ (reference sequence). The DNA for the CDR3 is TGTGCCAGCAGCTTTCGAACGGGACTAGCGCAATTCGGGAATACGCAGTATTTT. The encoded protein is CASSFRTGLAQFGNTQYF.

The chain couples TRBV11-2 to TRBJ2-1; TRBD2 matches at 14 bases. The CDR3 covers 18 residues. V lost 1 base to trimming and J lost 7 bases; unmatched junction nucleotides: 9. Per germline, CDR1 SGHAT and CDR2 FQNNGV. CDR3 amino acids: CASSLAFPGTSGRNEQFF. The CDR3 DNA sequence: TGTGCCAGCAGCTTAGCGTTTCCCGGGACTAGCGGGAGAAATGAGCAGTTCTTC.